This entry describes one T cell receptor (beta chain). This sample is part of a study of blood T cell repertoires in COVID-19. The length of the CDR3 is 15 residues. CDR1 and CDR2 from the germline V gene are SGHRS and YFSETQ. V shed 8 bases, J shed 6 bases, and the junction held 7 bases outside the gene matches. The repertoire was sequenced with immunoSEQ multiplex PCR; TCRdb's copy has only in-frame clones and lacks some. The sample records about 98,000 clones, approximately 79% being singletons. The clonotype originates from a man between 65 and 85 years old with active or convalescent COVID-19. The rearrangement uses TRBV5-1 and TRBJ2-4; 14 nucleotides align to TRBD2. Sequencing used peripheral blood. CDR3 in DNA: TGCGCCAGTCGACTAGCGGGGGGGACTGCAAACATTCAGTACTTC. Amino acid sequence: CASRLAGGTANIQYF. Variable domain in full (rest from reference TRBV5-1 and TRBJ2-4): KAGVTQTPRYLIKTRGQQVTLSCSPISGHRSVSWYQQTPGQGLQFLFEYFSETQRNKGNFPGRFSGRQFSNSRSEMNVSTLELGDSALYLCASRLAGGTANIQYFGAGTRLSVL.